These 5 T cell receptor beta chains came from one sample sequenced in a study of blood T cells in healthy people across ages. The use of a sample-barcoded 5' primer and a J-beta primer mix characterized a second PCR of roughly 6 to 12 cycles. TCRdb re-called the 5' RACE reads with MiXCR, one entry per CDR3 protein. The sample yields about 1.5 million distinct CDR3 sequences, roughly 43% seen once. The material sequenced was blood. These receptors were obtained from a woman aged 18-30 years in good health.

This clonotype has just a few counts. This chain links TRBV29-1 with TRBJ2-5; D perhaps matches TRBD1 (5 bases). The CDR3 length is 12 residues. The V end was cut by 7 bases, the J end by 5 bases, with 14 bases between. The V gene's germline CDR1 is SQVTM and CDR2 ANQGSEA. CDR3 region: CSADRPTETQYF. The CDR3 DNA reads TGCAGCGCCGACAGACCCACGGAGACCCAGTACTTC.

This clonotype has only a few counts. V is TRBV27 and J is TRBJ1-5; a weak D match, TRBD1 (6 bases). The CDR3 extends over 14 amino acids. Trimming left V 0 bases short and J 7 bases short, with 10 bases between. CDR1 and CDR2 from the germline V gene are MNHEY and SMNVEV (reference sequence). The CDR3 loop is CASSLSGARQPQHF. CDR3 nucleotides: TGTGCCAGCAGTTTATCGGGGGCTCGGCAGCCCCAGCATTTT.

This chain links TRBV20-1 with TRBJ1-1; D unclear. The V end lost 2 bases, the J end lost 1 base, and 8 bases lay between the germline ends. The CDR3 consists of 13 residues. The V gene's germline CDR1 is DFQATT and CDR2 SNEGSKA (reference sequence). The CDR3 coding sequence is TGCAGTGCTAGATACCGACAGAACACTGAAGCTTTCTTT. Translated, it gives CSARYRQNTEAFF.

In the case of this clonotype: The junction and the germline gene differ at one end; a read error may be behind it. This CDR3 is CASSRTSSTDTQFF. CDR3 sequence (DNA): TGTGCCAGCAGCCGGACCTCTAGCACAGATACGCAGTTTTTT. V usage is TRBV7-2 and J usage is TRBJ2-3; maybe TRBD2 (5 bases). Germline V gene data show CDR1 as SGHTA and CDR2 as FQGNSA. This CDR3 has 14 amino acids.

CDR3 region: CASSLNIYNEQFF. The CDR3, as DNA: TGTGCCAGCAGTTTAAATATCTACAATGAGCAGTTCTTC. J is TRBJ2-1 and V is TRBV27; no clear D. Trimming removed 2 bases at V and 3 bases at J, with 5 bases between. CDR1 is MNHEY, CDR2 SMNVEV, per germline (reference sequence). CDR3 length: 13 amino acids.